This TCR beta chain was observed in a study of blood T cell repertoires in COVID-19. Across the study: Acute and convalescent COVID-19 specimens originated in the United States, Italy and Spain. The cDNA or gDNA used as material had been derived from T cells, B-cell-depleted T cells, or PBMCs.

TCRdb keeps only in-frame clones here, not all; method: immunoSEQ multiplex PCR. The sample comprises roughly 140,000 clones, 88% of which are singletons, and approximately 1.8% rests with the top ten. Germline CDR1 SGHAT, CDR2 FQNNGV. Trimming removed 3 bases from V and 8 bases from J; junction bases left unmatched: 9. The CDR3 runs to 15 residues. This sequence joins TRBV11-2 and TRBJ1-4; 7 positions agree with TRBD1. The receptor was derived from a man between 70 and 80 years old with acute or convalescent COVID-19. The sample consisted of peripheral blood. The CDR3, as DNA: TGTGCCAGCAGCTTCAGACAGGGCAAAGGGGAAAAACTGTTTTTT. Translating gives CASSFRQGKGEKLFF.